This TCR beta chain emerged from a study of T cells after yellow fever vaccination. This clonotype was counted many times. The antigen is unknown. Broader study findings: Once the booster was given, most primary-vaccination clones reappeared, at 95% to 98% for CD4 and 85% to 90% for CD8. Some clonotypes were seen in both the CD4 and the CD8 compartments. These made up a small share and likely arose from convergent recombination.

Trimming removed 0 bases at V and 4 bases at J, with 10 bases between. The CDR3 loop spans 15 amino acids. Germline lookup yields CDR1 SGHRS and CDR2 YFSETQ. The authors made TCR cDNA by 5'RACE template switching, adding a universal primer site and UMIs. TCRdb reanalysed the 5' RACE reads using MiXCR and keeps one entry per CDR3 protein. The sample has 300,000 to 450,000 distinct CDR3 sequences; 6.2% are singletons. The clonotype originates from a man younger than 45 who received the YFV17D yellow fever vaccine. The V gene is TRBV5-1, the J gene TRBJ2-2; D might be TRBD2 (6 bases). Sequenced material: PBMCs, taken 5 days after the yellow fever booster vaccination. The CDR3 reads CASSLAGRGTGELFF. For the CDR3, the DNA is TGCGCCAGCAGCTTGGCCGGGAGAGGCACCGGGGAGCTGTTTTTT.